These 23 T cell receptor beta chains were all obtained from the same sample, sequenced in a study of neurological immune-mediated disorders. A single record per CDR3 protein comes from TCRdb applying MiXCR to the 5' RACE reads. Among about 46,000 distinct CDR3 sequences, 4% to 5.5% were seen once, and the ten largest hold 5.5% to 6%. Sequenced: PBMCs. These receptor sequences come from an older woman with multiple sclerosis.

There are a few counts of this clonotype. The chain combines TRBV12-3 or TRBV12-4 with TRBJ2-6, with D maybe TRBD2 (5 bases). V was trimmed by 6 bases and J by 6 bases, leaving 12 bases between them. CDR3 length: 14 amino acids. The CDR3 reads CASSRGSVANVLTF. As DNA, the CDR3 is TGTGCCAGCAGCAGAGGGTCCGTGGCCAACGTCCTGACTTTC.

The rearrangement links TRBV4-2 to TRBJ2-1; TRBD2 might be the D (6 bases). The CDR3 is 16 residues long. The germline V gene has CDR1 LGHNA and CDR2 YNFKEQ. Trimming took off 0 bases at V and 0 bases at J, with 9 bases between the two ends. CDR3 DNA: TGTGCCAGCAGCCAAGATAGCGGAAACTCCTACAATGAGCAGTTCTTC. It translates to CASSQDSGNSYNEQFF.

This clonotype came up many times. V is TRBV4-3 and J is TRBJ2-1; 7 bases match TRBD2. The CDR3 runs 15 residues. Germline V gives CDR1 LGHNA, CDR2 YSLEER. The V gene end was trimmed by 4 bases and the J gene end by 7 bases; junction bases not matched to a gene: 10. The CDR3 here is CASSLVRTRPNEQFF. In nucleotides, the CDR3 is TGCGCCAGCAGCCTTGTCCGGACTAGACCTAATGAGCAGTTCTTC.

This chain uses TRBV5-1 with TRBJ2-1; D not certain. The length of the CDR3 is 15 residues. The V and J ends lost 4 bases and 6 bases respectively, with 17 bases between them. Germline CDR1 reads SGHRS; CDR2 reads YFSETQ. Here the CDR3 DNA reads TGCGCCAGCAGCCCTAATACGGGTGCAGGCAATGAGCAGTTCTTC. It translates to CASSPNTGAGNEQFF.

In its sample, this clonotype was seen many times. The genes are TRBV5-1 and TRBJ1-2; 7 bases map to TRBD1. The CDR3 sequence is 14 residues long. Germline V CDR1 and CDR2: SGHRS, YFSETQ. Trimming at V came to 7 bases and at J to 2 bases, leaving 8 bases not matched to a gene. The CDR3 region is CASAILQGNYGYTF. In nucleotides, the CDR3 is TGCGCCAGCGCTATCCTACAGGGGAACTATGGCTACACCTTC.

This clonotype has just a few counts. The rearrangement joins TRBV4-3 to TRBJ2-1; D remains unclear. The CDR3 length is 14 residues. The ends were cut back, 0 bases at V and 8 bases at J, with 11 bases in the middle. CDR1 is LGHNA, CDR2 YSLEER, per germline. CDR3 sequence: CASSQDNGLDEQFF. The CDR3 nucleotides read TGCGCCAGCAGCCAAGATAACGGTCTAGATGAGCAGTTCTTC.

This clonotype appeared many times. The rearrangement links TRBV5-1 to TRBJ1-1, with D unclear. Germline CDR1 and CDR2: SGHRS and YFSETQ. This CDR3 contains 13 residues. Trimming left V 1 base short and J 1 base short, with 5 bases between. As DNA, the CDR3 is TGCGCCAGCAGCTTGTGGGAGAACACTGAAGCTTTCTTT. As protein: CASSLWENTEAFF.

This clonotype was detected many times. The chain uses TRBV7-2 and TRBJ2-2; 7 nucleotides align to TRBD2. The CDR3 has 15 amino acids. Germline loops: CDR1 SGHTA, CDR2 FQGNSA. J lost 7 bases, V lost 0 bases, and 5 bases had no gene match. The DNA of the CDR3 is TGTGCCAGCAGCTTAGCTACTAGCGAGGGCGGGGAGCTGTTTTTT. Translated, it gives CASSLATSEGGELFF.

The rearrangement links TRBV7-3 to TRBJ2-6; D uncertain. The CDR3 is 14 amino acids. The germline V gene encodes CDR1 SGHTA and CDR2 FQGTGA. The V and J ends lost 5 bases and 0 bases respectively, with 5 bases between them. CDR3 in DNA: TGTGCCAGCAGCAAGAGCTCTGGGGCCAACGTCCTGACTTTC. Residues: CASSKSSGANVLTF.

V usage is TRBV10-3 and J usage is TRBJ1-2; no firm D call. V was cut by 3 bases and J by 4 bases, with 6 bases left in between. The CDR3 contains 12 residues. In germline, CDR1 is ENHRY, CDR2 SYGVKD. The chain's CDR3 is CAISELTYGYTF. The CDR3, as DNA: TGTGCCATCAGTGAACTGACCTATGGCTACACCTTC.

This clonotype was found many times. V gene TRBV20-1 combines with J gene TRBJ2-7; 12 nucleotides align to TRBD2. The CDR3 is 14 amino acids. Germline CDR1 is DFQATT and CDR2 is SNEGSKA (reference sequence). J gave up 6 bases and V 6 bases, and 9 bases lay outside the gene matches. CDR3 region: CSARLAGVICEQYV. In DNA, the CDR3 is TGCAGTGCACGACTAGCGGGAGTGATCTGCGAGCAGTACGTC.

A remark on this clonotype: One end of the junction varies from germline; a read error may be responsible. CDR3 region: CSARVNPQGNQPQNF. CDR3 nucleotide sequence: TGCAGTGCTAGAGTCAACCCGCAGGGGAATCAGCCCCAGAATTTT. The rearrangement links TRBV20-1 to TRBJ1-5, with D maybe TRBD1 (6 bases). The CDR3 contains 15 residues. Germline V lookup: CDR1 DFQATT, CDR2 SNEGSKA (reference sequence).

This clonotype was observed many times. The CDR3 DNA sequence: TGTGCCATCAGTGGTAGCTACAATGAGCAGTTCTTC. Its protein is CAISGSYNEQFF. The chain employs TRBV10-3 and TRBJ2-1; no reliable D call. Germline lookup yields CDR1 ENHRY and CDR2 SYGVKD. V lost 4 bases to trimming and J lost 3 bases, with 4 bases between them. CDR3 length equals 12 residues.

This clonotype was detected ten times or more. This chain links TRBV7-2 with TRBJ2-5; D uncertain. Trimming stripped 4 bases from V and 4 bases from J, with 7 bases between. The germline V gene encodes CDR1 SGHTA and CDR2 FQGNSA. This CDR3 has 12 amino acids. The CDR3 sequence: CASSWPPETQYF. DNA of the CDR3: TGTGCCAGCAGCTGGCCCCCAGAGACCCAGTACTTC.

This clonotype was observed many times. The chain links TRBV15 to TRBJ1-4; D gene ambiguous. V shed 7 bases and J shed 5 bases, with 11 bases lying between them. Germline-derived CDR1 and CDR2 are LNHNV and YYDKDF (reference sequence). The CDR3 is 13 residues long. The CDR3 is CATTDPSNEKLFF. The CDR3 nucleotides read TGTGCCACCACGGACCCCTCGAATGAAAAACTGTTTTTT. The complete variable domain, with remaining parts taken from reference TRBV15 and TRBJ1-4, reads DAMVIQNPRYQVTQFGKPVTLSCSQTLNHNVMYWYQQKSSQAPKLLFHYYDKDFNNEADTPDNFQSRRPNTSFCFLDIRSPGLGDTAMYLCATTDPSNEKLFFGSGTQLSVL.

This clonotype was seen ten or more times. V gene TRBV20-1 combines with J gene TRBJ2-5, with TRBD2 as a possible D gene (6 bases). Trimming removed 5 bases at V and 0 bases at J, with 7 bases between. CDR3 length: 12 amino acids. Germline-derived CDR1 and CDR2 are DFQATT and SNEGSKA (reference sequence). For the CDR3, the DNA is TGCAGTGCTGGGGGGTACCAAGAGACCCAGTACTTC. It specifies CSAGGYQETQYF.

This clonotype has ten or more counts. This sequence joins TRBV7-8 and TRBJ1-5; D gene unclear. The CDR3 has 13 residues. V gave up 2 bases and J gave up 1 base, with 3 bases separating them. CDR1 and CDR2 from the germline V gene are SGHVS and FQNEAQ. The CDR3: CASSLLSNQPQHF. In DNA, the CDR3 is TGTGCCAGCAGCTTACTGAGCAATCAGCCCCAGCATTTT.

This clonotype has ten or more counts. The V and J genes are TRBV29-1 and TRBJ1-1; D possibly corresponds to TRBD1 (6 bases). V lost 7 bases to trimming and J lost 3 bases, with 15 bases between them. The CDR3 contains 13 residues. Germline CDR1 is SQVTM and CDR2 is ANQGSEA. This chain's CDR3 is CSAIRGTDTEAFF. CDR3 nucleotides: TGCAGCGCTATTAGGGGGACTGACACTGAAGCTTTCTTT.

This clonotype was seen repeatedly, ten times or more. This chain joins TRBV12-3 or TRBV12-4 and TRBJ2-7; TRBD2 is a possible D gene (6 bases). Trimming pared 7 bases from V and 1 base from J, leaving 14 bases between. This CDR3 has 14 residues. In nucleotides, the CDR3 is TGTGCCAGCAATAGGGGAGGAATTTCCTACGAGCAGTACTTC. Encoded protein: CASNRGGISYEQYF.

There are many counts of this clonotype. The chain employs TRBV7-9 and TRBJ2-7, with 13 bases that match TRBD2. Trimming cost V 5 bases and J 5 bases; bases outside gene matches: 0. Germline CDR1 SEHNR, CDR2 FQNEAQ (reference sequence). The CDR3 spans 13 residues. CDR3 DNA sequence: TGTGCCAGCAGCGGACTAGCGGGAGACGAGCAGTACGTC. This gives the protein CASSGLAGDEQYV.

This clonotype was counted many times. The chain is built from TRBV7-9 and TRBJ1-2; no clear D. V was trimmed by 5 bases and J by 5 bases, leaving 9 bases between them. Germline V lookup: CDR1 SEHNR, CDR2 FQNEAQ (reference sequence). The CDR3 runs 12 residues. CDR3 nucleotides: TGTGCCAGCAGCGGAGAATATTATGGCTACACCTTC. It yields the protein CASSGEYYGYTF.

Ten or more counts support this clonotype. The chain couples TRBV24-1 to TRBJ2-3, with a tentative D call TRBD1 (5 bases). Germline CDR1 and CDR2: KGHDR and SFDVKD. The CDR3 is made up of 13 amino acids. V was trimmed by 8 bases and J by 2 bases, leaving 10 bases between them. The CDR3: CATKGPATDTQYF. DNA of the CDR3: TGTGCCACCAAGGGGCCTGCCACAGATACGCAGTATTTT.

This clonotype was detected ten times or more. The rearrangement uses TRBV5-1 and TRBJ1-2; D is uncertain. Looked up from germline, CDR1 is SGHRS and CDR2 is YFSETQ. This CDR3 region has 13 residues. Trimming removed 0 bases at V and 5 bases at J, with 8 bases between. In DNA form, the CDR3 reads TGCGCCAGCAGCTTGGAGCGTCCATATGGCTACACCTTC. Encoded protein: CASSLERPYGYTF.